The present entry profiles one TCR beta chain with its context. The data were obtained in a study of OX40 agonist ivuxolimab in advanced cancers. Here immunoSEQ multiplex PCR was the method, and the copy in TCRdb shows in-frame clones only, minus some. The sample includes roughly 43,000 clones, 88% seen only once; the top ten take approximately 53%. The CDR3 runs to 16 residues. Germline V gene data show CDR1 as SNHLY and CDR2 as FYNNEI. Deletions cut 5 bases from V and 0 bases from J, with 16 bases between. Sequences were derived from CD4+ or CD8+ T cells sorted from blood, sampled in a trial of the OX40 agonist ivuxolimab. This chain joins TRBV2 and TRBJ2-5; TRBD2 might be the D (5 bases). The receptor's source is an adult with an advanced solid tumor such as melanoma, head and neck, liver or kidney cancer. Here the CDR3 reads CASSLSGNTYQETQYF. As DNA, the CDR3 is TGTGCCAGCAGTCTTTCGGGGAATACTTACCAAGAGACCCAGTACTTC.